The T cell receptor beta chain described here comes from a study of blood T cell repertoires in COVID-19 (dated by TCRdb to the early 2020s). With regard to the full study: The collaborator samples originated in the United States, Italy and Spain and spanned the acute and convalescent phases of COVID-19. Samples came from the ongoing ImmuneRACE study (first 160 participants) plus 1,254 subjects from 6 global collaborators. HLA class I and class II types, where available, came from metadata supplied by the sample provider rather than from assay-based typing. Subjects who had been exposed to COVID-19, were actively infected with it, or had recovered from it provided the deeply sampled blood TCRbeta repertoires that made up the dataset. A de-identified subject ID, COVID-19 status, age in years and sex were almost always included in the sample metadata. The prospective study material was composed of cDNA or gDNA derived from T cells, B-cell-depleted T cells, or PBMCs. The repertoires were made available in a free public database intended to serve as a resource for research on the immune response to SARS-CoV-2. On the study overall, not on this receptor specifically: The quantity of clinical and demographic metadata differed by source and by participant and was supplied without curation.

The immunoSEQ Assay, a bias-controlled multiplex PCR, was used to amplify TCRbeta CDR3 regions from genomic DNA. Regarding the original processing steps: Nucleated cell counts per sample were estimated from amplification of reference gene primers within the assay. Sequence reads were collapsed and filtered to measure the absolute abundance of every unique TCRbeta CDR3 rearrangement. For each sample, productive Simpson clonality was calculated by taking the square root of Simpson's diversity index across productive rearrangements. Here the immuneACCESS table is served through TCRdb, limited to in-frame sequences with V and J called. Missing clones are a known gap in these copies; in checked studies unresolved V genes cover under half, and the rest lacks a known reason. D and trimming were read from the DNA, whereas the V and J calls and clone size are those reported in that table. The sample table shows more than 150,000 clones, and over 80% are seen once. Roughly 2.9% of the sample belongs to the ten largest clones.

Of note for this clone: Its binding antigen is unknown. Base-call qualities are not available, and no considerably larger clone is one nucleotide away.

Counted from cysteine to phenylalanine, this CDR3 has 15 amino acids. The kept DNA is CDR3 alone, 45 bases in frame from the first base. The germline V gene supplies CDR1 SGHNT and CDR2 YENEEA. The germline V and J ends show losses of 0 bases and 6 bases respectively, and no gene match explains 3 bases of the junction. Whole blood was collected in K2EDTA tubes by collaborating institutions according to the institutions' own protocols. Collaborator samples were shipped for TCRbeta analysis as frozen whole blood, isolated PBMCs, or DNA extracted from either sample type. The sequence derives from an older woman with acute or convalescent COVID-19. Here the chain combines TRBV11-3 and TRBJ2-1, and 9 junction bases match TRBD2. The sequenced material came from peripheral blood. Here the CDR3 is given as CASSLETSGLNEQFF. The sequence in DNA is TGTGCCAGCAGCTTAGAAACTAGCGGGCTCAATGAGCAGTTCTTC.